This T cell receptor beta chain was identified in a study of cytomegalovirus exposure and HLA in healthy donors. As for the study in general: Later, an analysis reported that the 120 or so validation repertoires had used the same platform as the roughly 650 first-cohort repertoires.

On this clone itself: The target antigen is unknown.

Findings and caveats of the study: A few chains linked to CMV were shown in vitro to be specific for CMV antigens. Rarity marked most TCR sequences, yet some public TCRs occurred in many donors. According to reports, the classifier identified cytomegalovirus status with high specificity and sensitivity.

Germline V gene data show CDR1 as SGHRS and CDR2 as YFSETQ. The CDR3 is 16 residues long. V gave up 0 bases and J gave up 6 bases, with 16 bases separating them. Assay used: immunoSEQ multiplex PCR; TCRdb lists only in-frame clones, some missing. Of about 120,000 clones listed, more than 75% are singletons. J is TRBJ2-1 and V is TRBV5-1; D perhaps matches TRBD1 (6 bases). Source material: PBMCs. This clonotype originated in a woman in her 30s in good health and CMV-seronegative. The CDR3 here is CASSLEGDTPSNEQFF. The CDR3 coding sequence is TGCGCCAGCAGCTTGGAAGGGGACACCCCGAGCAATGAGCAGTTCTTC.